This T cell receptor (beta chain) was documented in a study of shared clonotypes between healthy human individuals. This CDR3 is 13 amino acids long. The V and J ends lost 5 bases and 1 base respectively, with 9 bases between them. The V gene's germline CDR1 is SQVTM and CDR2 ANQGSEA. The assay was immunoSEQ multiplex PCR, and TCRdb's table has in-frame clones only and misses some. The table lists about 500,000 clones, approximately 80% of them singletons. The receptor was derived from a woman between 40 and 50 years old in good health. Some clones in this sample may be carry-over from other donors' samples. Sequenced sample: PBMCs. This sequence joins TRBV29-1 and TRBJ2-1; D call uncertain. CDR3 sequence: CSVMALSYNEQFF. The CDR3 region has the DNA TGCAGCGTTATGGCGTTGTCCTACAATGAGCAGTTCTTC.